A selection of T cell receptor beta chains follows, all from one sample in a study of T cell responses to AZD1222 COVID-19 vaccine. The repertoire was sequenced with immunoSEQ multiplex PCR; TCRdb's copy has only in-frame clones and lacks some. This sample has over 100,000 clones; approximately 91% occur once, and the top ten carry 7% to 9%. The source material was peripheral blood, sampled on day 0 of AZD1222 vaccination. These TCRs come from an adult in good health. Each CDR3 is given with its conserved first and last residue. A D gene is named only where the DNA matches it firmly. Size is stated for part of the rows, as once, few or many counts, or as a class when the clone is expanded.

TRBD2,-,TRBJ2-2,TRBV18,CASSPLAGGTGELFF,TGTGCCAGCTCACCTTTGGCGGGAGGAACCGGGGAGCTGTTTTTT
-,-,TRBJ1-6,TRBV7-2,CASSLARTGGSPLHF,TGTGCCAGCAGCTTAGCGCGGACGGGGGGTTCACCCCTCCACTTT
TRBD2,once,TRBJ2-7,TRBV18,CASSATSGASYEQYF,TGTGCCAGCTCAGCCACTAGCGGGGCCTCCTACGAGCAGTACTTC
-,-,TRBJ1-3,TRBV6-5,CASSYSSSSSGNTIYF,TGTGCCAGCAGTTACTCGAGTAGTAGCTCTGGAAACACCATATATTTT
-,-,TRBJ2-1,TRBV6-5,CASRPRVSYNEQFF,TGTGCCAGCAGACCCCGGGTCTCCTACAATGAGCAGTTCTTC
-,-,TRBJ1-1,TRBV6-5,CASSSAGGAFF,TGTGCCAGCAGTTCGGCCGGGGGGGCTTTCTTT
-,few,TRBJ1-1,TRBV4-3,CASSQGTVYICPEAFF,TGCGCCAGCAGCCAAGGGACAGTGTACATTTGCCCTGAAGCTTTCTTT
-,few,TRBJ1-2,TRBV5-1,CASTRELQGYGYTF,TGCGCCAGCACCCGGGAGCTACAAGGTTATGGCTACACCTTC
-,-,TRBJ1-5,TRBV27,CASSLPGQPQHF,TGTGCCAGCAGTTTACCGGGTCAGCCCCAGCATTTT
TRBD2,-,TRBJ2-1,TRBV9,CASSVVERGGPQFF,TGTGCCAGCAGCGTAGTTGAGCGGGGAGGTCCGCAGTTCTTC
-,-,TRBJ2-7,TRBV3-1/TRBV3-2,CASPRQRYYEQYF,TGTGCCAGCCCTCGACAGAGATACTACGAGCAGTACTTC
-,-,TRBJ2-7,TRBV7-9,CASSSGRQSYEQYF,TGTGCCAGCAGCTCCGGAAGGCAATCCTACGAGCAGTACTTC
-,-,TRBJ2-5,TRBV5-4,CASSSQQETQYF,TGTGCCAGCAGCTCTCAACAAGAGACCCAGTACTTC
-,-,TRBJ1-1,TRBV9,CASSVSSGNTEAFF,TGTGCCAGCAGCGTATCCTCGGGGAACACTGAAGCTTTCTTT
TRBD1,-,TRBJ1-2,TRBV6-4,CASMGDRSWRGYTF,TGTGCCAGCATGGGGGACAGGAGCTGGCGAGGCTACACCTTC
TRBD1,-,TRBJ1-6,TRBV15,CATSSQPGQGGSPLHF,TGTGCCACCAGCAGTCAGCCGGGACAGGGCGGATCACCCCTCCACTTT
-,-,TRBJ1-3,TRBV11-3,CASSLADSGNTIYF,TGTGCCAGCAGCTTAGCCGACAGCGGAAACACCATATATTTT
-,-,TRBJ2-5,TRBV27,CASSSETQYF,TGTGCCAGCAGTTCAGAGACCCAGTACTTC
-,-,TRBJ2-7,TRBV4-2,CASSQEGGEQYF,TGTGCCAGCAGCCAAGAAGGGGGAGAGCAGTACTTC
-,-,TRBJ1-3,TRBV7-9,CASSLDGSAGNTIYF,TGTGCCAGCAGCTTAGATGGGAGCGCTGGAAACACCATATATTTT
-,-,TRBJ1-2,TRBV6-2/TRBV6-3,CASSYVTENYGYTF,TGTGCCAGCAGTTACGTGACAGAAAACTATGGCTACACCTTC
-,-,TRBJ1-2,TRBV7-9,CASSSQGFGSYGYTF,TGTGCCAGCAGTTCGCAGGGTTTTGGTAGTTATGGCTACACCTTC
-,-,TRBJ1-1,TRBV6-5,CALRDSYTEAFF,TGTGCTCTACGAGACAGCTACACTGAAGCTTTCTTT
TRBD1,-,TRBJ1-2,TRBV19,CASSISGQYGYTF,TGTGCCAGTAGTATATCGGGACAGTATGGCTACACCTTC
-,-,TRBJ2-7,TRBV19,CASSRGRGTYEQYF,TGTGCCAGTTCAAGGGGACGAGGGACCTACGAGCAGTACTTC
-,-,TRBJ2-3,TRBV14,CASSRVDTQYF,TGTGCCAGCAGCCGGGTTGATACGCAGTATTTT
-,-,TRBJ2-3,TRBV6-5,CASRGRIDTQYF,TGTGCCAGCAGGGGGCGGATAGATACGCAGTATTTT
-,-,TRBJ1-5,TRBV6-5,CVTGRIWEDQPQHF,TGTGTTACAGGTAGGATATGGGAGGATCAGCCCCAGCATTTT
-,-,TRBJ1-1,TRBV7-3,CASSLMGVGGTEAFF,TGTGCCAGCAGCTTAATGGGTGTTGGGGGCACTGAAGCTTTCTTT
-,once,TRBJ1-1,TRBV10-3,CAISEGWENTEAFF,TGTGCCATCAGTGAGGGGTGGGAGAACACTGAAGCTTTCTTT
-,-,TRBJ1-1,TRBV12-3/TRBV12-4,CASSLQGLGAFF,TGTGCCAGCAGTTTACAGGGGTTGGGAGCTTTCTTT
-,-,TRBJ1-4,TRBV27,CASSLSRIANEKLFF,TGTGCCAGCAGTTTATCGCGTATAGCTAATGAAAAACTGTTTTTT
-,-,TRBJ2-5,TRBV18,CASSGPAGETQYF,TGTGCCAGCTCAGGGCCCGCGGGAGAGACCCAGTACTTC
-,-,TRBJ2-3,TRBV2,CAGKGGTSTDTQYF,TGTGCTGGAAAGGGGGGAACTAGCACAGATACGCAGTATTTT
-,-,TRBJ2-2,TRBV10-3,CAISTGNTGELFF,TGTGCCATCAGTACTGGGAACACCGGGGAGCTGTTTTTT
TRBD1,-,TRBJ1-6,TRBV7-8,CASRHDRVYRSPLHF,TGTGCCAGCAGACATGACAGGGTATATCGTTCACCCCTCCACTTT
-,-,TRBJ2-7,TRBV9,CASSVDAGPYEQYF,TGTGCCAGCAGCGTAGACGCGGGGCCCTACGAGCAGTACTTC
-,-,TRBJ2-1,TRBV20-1,CSARIEKGQFF,TGCAGTGCCAGAATAGAGAAGGGACAGTTCTTC
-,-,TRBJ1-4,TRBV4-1,CASSQGEINEKLFF,TGCGCCAGCAGCCAAGGGGAGATTAATGAAAAACTGTTTTTT
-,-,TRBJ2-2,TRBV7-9,CASEGSGELFF,TGTGCCAGCGAAGGTTCCGGGGAGCTGTTTTTT
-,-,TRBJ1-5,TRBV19,CASSIIGPLKSYSNQPQHF,TGTGCCAGTAGTATCATCGGGCCTCTTAAATCGTATAGCAATCAGCCCCAGCATTTT
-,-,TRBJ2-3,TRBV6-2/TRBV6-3,CASSYRAGSVEDTQYF,TGTGCCAGCAGTTACCGGGCGGGCTCCGTCGAAGATACGCAGTATTTT
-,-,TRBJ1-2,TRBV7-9,CASSRRGDDYGYTF,TGTGCCAGCAGCCGTAGAGGGGACGACTATGGCTACACCTTC
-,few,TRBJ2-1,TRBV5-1,CASSVAGTSYNEQFF,TGCGCCAGCAGCGTCGCGGGAACCTCCTACAATGAGCAGTTCTTC
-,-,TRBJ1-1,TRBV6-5,CASSYRGLMGVPEAFF,TGTGCCAGCAGTTACCGGGGCCTCATGGGGGTCCCTGAAGCTTTCTTT
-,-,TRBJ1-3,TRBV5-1,CASSLEPPDSSGNTIYF,TGCGCCAGCAGCTTGGAGCCGCCTGATAGCTCTGGAAACACCATATATTTT
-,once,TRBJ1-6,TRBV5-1,CASSLQGPYNSPLHF,TGCGCCAGCAGCTTGCAGGGGCCTTATAATTCACCCCTCCACTTT
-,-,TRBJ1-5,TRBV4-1,CASSQDLGVWGQPQHF,TGCGCCAGCAGCCAAGATTTGGGGGTTTGGGGGCAGCCCCAGCATTTT